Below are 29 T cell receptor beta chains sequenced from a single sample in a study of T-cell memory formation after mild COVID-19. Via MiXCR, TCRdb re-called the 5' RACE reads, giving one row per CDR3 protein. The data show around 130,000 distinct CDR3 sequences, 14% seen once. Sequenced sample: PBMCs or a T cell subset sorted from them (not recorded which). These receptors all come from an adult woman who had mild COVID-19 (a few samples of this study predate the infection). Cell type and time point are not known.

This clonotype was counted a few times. This CDR3 is CASSYASGQETQYF. Here the CDR3 DNA reads TGTGCCAGCAGTTACGCTAGCGGACAAGAGACCCAGTACTTC. The chain is built from TRBV6-2 or TRBV6-3 and TRBJ2-5, with 7 bases matching TRBD2. V lost 2 bases to trimming and J lost 2 bases; unmatched junction nucleotides: 2. The CDR3 sequence is 14 residues long. The germline gives CDR1 MNHEY, CDR2 SVGEGT.

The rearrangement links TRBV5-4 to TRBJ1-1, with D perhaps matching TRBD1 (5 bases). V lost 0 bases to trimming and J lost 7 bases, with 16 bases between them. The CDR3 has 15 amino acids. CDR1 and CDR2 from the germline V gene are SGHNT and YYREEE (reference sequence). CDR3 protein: CASSLAGDRADEAFF. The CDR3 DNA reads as TGTGCCAGCAGCTTGGCGGGTGACAGAGCCGATGAAGCTTTCTTT.

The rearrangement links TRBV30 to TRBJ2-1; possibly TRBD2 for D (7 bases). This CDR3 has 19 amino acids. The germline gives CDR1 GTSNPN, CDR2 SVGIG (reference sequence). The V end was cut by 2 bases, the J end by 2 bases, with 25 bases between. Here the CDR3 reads CAWSNRVYGTGTTYNEQFF. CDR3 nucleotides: TGTGCCTGGAGTAACAGGGTTTATGGTACCGGGACTACCTACAATGAGCAGTTCTTC.

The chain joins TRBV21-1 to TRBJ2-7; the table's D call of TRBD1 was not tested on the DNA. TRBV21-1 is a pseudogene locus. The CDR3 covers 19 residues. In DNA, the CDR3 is TGTGCCAGCAGCTCAAAGTTTGCACACGGACAGGCGATGGACTACGAGCAGTACTTC. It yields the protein CASSSKFAHGQAMDYEQYF.

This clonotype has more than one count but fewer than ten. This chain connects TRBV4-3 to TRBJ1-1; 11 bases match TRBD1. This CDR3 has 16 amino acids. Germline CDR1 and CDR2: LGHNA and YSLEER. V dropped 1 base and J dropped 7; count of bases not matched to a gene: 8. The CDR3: CASSQATGTGGNEAFF. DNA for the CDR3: TGCGCCAGCAGCCAAGCGACCGGGACAGGGGGAAATGAAGCTTTCTTT.

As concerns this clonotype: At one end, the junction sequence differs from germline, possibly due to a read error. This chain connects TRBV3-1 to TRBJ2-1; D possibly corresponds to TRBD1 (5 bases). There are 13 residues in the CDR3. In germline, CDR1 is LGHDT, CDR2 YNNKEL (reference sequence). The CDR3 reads CASSHNRYNEQLF. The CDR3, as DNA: TGTGCCAGCAGCCACAACAGGTACAATGAGCAGTTATTC.

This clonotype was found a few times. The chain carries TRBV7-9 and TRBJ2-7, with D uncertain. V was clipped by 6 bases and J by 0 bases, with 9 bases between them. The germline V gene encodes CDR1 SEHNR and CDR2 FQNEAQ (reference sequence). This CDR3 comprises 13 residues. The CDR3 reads CASSRPSSYEQYF. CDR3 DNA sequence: TGTGCCAGCAGTCGACCGAGCTCCTACGAGCAGTACTTC.

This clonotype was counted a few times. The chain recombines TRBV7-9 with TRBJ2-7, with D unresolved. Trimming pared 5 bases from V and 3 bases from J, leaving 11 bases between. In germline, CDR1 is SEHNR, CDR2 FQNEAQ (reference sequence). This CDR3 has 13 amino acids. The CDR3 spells CASSPFTDYEQYF. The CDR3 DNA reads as TGTGCCAGCAGCCCATTCACGGACTACGAGCAGTACTTC. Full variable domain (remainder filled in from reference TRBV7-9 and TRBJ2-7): DTGVSQNPRHKITKRGQNVTFRCDPISEHNRLYWYRQTLGQGPEFLTYFQNEAQLEKSRLLSDRFSAERPKGSFSTLEIQRTEQGDSAMYLCASSPFTDYEQYFGPGTRLTVT.

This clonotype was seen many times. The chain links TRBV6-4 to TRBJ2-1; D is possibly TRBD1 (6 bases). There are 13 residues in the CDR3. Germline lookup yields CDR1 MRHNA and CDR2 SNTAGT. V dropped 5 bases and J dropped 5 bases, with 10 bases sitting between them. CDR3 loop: CASSWTANNEQFF. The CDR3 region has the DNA TGTGCCAGCAGTTGGACAGCAAACAATGAGCAGTTCTTC.

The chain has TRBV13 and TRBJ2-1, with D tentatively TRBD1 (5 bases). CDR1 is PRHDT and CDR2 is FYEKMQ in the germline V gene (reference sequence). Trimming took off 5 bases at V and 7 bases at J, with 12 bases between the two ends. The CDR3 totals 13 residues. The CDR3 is CASSLRTWNEQFF. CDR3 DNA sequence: TGTGCCAGCAGCCTTCGGACATGGAATGAGCAGTTCTTC.

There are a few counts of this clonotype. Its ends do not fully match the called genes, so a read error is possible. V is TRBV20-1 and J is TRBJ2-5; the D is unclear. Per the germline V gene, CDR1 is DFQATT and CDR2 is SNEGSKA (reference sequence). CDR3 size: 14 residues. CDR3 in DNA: TGCAGTGCTAGAGTTGGGCGCGCTGGAGAGACCCAGTGCTTC. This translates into CSARVGRAGETQCF.

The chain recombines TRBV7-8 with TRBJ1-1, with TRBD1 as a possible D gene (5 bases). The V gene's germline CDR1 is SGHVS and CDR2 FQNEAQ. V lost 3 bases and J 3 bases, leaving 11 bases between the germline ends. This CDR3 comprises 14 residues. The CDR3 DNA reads TGTGCCAGCAGCTTCCCAGGGAGGGACACTGAAGCTTTCTTT. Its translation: CASSFPGRDTEAFF.

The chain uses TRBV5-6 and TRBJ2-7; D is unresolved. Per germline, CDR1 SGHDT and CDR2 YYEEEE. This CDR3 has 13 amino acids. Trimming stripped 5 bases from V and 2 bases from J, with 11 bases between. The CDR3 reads CASRRQQAYEQYF. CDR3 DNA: TGTGCCAGCAGGAGGCAGCAAGCCTACGAGCAGTACTTC.

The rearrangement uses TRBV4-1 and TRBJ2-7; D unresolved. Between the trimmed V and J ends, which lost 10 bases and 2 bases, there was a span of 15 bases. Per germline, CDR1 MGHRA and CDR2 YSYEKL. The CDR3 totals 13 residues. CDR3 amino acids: CATLDLLTYEQYF. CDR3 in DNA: TGCGCCACCCTGGACCTACTTACCTACGAGCAGTACTTC.

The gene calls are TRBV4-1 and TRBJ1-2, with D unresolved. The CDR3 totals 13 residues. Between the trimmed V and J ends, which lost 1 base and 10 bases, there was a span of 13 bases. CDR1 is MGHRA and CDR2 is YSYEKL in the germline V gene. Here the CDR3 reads CASSQVGIGIYTF. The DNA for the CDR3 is TGCGCCAGCAGCCAAGTCGGGATAGGGATCTACACCTTC.

The CDR3 coding sequence is TGCAGTCTACTGGTTCGGACAGGGGTTTCCTACGAGCAGTACTTC. Translating it yields CSLLVRTGVSYEQYF. The genes are TRBV20-1 and TRBJ2-7; 9 nucleotides match TRBD1. Germline V gives CDR1 DFQATT, CDR2 SNEGSKA (reference sequence). The V gene end was trimmed by 8 bases and the J gene end by 1 base; junction bases not matched to a gene: 12. The CDR3 runs to 15 residues.

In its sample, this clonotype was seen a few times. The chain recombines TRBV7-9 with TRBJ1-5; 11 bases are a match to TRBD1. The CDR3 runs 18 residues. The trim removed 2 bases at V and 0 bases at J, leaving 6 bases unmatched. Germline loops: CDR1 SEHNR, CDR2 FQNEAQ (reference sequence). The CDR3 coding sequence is TGTGCCAGCAGCTTACTGGGACAGGGGGAGAATAGCAATCAGCCCCAGCATTTT. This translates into CASSLLGQGENSNQPQHF.

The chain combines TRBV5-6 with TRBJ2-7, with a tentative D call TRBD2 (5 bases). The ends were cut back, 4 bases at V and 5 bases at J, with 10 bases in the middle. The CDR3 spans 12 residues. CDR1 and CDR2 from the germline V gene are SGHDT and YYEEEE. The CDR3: CASSSGRDEQYF. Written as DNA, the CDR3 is TGTGCCAGCAGCAGCGGAAGGGACGAGCAGTACTTC.

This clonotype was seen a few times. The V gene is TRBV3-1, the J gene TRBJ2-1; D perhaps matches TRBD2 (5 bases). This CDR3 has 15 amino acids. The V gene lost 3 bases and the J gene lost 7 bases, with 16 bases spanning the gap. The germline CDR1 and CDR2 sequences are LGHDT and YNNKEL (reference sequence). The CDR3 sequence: CASSHTWAGVNEQFF. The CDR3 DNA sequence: TGTGCCAGCAGCCATACGTGGGCGGGCGTTAATGAGCAGTTCTTC.

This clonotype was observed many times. CDR3 sequence (DNA): TGCAGCGTTGAAGATGACAGCGTTCACGGCTACACCTTC. It translates to CSVEDDSVHGYTF. The rearrangement joins TRBV29-1 to TRBJ1-2, with D possibly matching TRBD1 (5 bases). V was clipped by 0 bases and J by 8 bases, with 13 bases between them. Germline V gene sequence: CDR1 SQVTM, CDR2 ANQGSEA. The CDR3 totals 13 residues.

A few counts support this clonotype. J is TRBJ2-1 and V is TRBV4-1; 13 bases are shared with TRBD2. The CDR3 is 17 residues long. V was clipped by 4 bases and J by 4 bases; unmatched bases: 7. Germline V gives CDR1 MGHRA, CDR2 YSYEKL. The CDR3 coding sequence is TGCGCCAGCAGCCCACGAGGACTAGCGGGAGAGTACAATGAGCAGTTCTTC. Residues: CASSPRGLAGEYNEQFF.

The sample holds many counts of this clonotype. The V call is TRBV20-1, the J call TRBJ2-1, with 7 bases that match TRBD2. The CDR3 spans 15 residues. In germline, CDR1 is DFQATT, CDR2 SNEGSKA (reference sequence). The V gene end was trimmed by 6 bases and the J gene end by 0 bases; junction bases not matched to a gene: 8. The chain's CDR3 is CSATAGLRSYNEQFF. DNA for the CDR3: TGCAGTGCAACCGCGGGACTACGCTCCTACAATGAGCAGTTCTTC.

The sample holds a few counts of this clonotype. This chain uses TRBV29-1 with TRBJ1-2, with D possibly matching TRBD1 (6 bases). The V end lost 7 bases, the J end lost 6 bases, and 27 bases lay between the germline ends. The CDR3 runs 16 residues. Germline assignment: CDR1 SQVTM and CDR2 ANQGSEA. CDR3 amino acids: CSAVNAGGGQGHGYTF. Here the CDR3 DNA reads TGCAGCGCCGTGAATGCCGGCGGGGGGCAAGGGCATGGCTACACCTTC.

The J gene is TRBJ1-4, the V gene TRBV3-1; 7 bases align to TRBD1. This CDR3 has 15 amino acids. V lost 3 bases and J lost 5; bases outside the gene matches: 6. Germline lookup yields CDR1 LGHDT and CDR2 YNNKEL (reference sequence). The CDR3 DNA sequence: TGTGCCAGCAGCCATGGCGGGACAGAGAATGAAAAACTGTTTTTT. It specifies CASSHGGTENEKLFF.

This CDR3 reads CASSTQGLQETQYF. For the CDR3, the DNA is TGTGCCAGCAGCACTCAGGGCCTACAAGAGACCCAGTACTTC. The chain is built from TRBV7-8 and TRBJ2-5, with a tentative D call TRBD1 (5 bases). Germline-derived CDR1 and CDR2 are SGHVS and FQNEAQ. CDR3 length: 14 residues. Trimming took off 5 bases at V and 2 bases at J, with 12 bases between the two ends.

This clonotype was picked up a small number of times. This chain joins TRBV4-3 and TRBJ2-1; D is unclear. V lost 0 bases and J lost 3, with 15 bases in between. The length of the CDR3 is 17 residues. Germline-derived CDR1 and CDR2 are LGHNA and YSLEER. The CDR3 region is CASSQDSPATYYNEQFF. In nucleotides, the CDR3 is TGCGCCAGCAGCCAAGACAGTCCAGCGACATACTACAATGAGCAGTTCTTC.

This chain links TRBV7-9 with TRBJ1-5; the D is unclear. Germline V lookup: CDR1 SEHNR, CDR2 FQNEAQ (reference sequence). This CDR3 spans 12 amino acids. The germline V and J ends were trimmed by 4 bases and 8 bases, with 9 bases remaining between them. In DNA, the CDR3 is TGTGCCAGCAGCTACCCCGGGGAGCCCCAGCATTTT. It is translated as CASSYPGEPQHF.

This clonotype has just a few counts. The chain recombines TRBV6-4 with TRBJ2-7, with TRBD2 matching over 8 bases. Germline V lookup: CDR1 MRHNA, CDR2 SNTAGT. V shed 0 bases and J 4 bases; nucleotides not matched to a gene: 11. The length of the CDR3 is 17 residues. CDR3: CASSDSILAAAPYEQYF. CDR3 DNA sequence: TGTGCCAGCAGTGACTCGATACTAGCGGCGGCGCCTTACGAGCAGTACTTC.

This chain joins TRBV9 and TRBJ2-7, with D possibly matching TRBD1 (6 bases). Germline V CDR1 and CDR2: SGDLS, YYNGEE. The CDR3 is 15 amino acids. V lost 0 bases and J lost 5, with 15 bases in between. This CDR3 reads CASSVVGRAGDEQYF. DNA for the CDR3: TGTGCCAGCAGCGTAGTCGGGCGGGCAGGGGACGAGCAGTACTTC.